A selection of T cell receptor beta chains follows, all from one sample in a study of low-dose radiotherapy and immunotherapy resistance in tumors. Each CDR3 protein is one row after TCRdb ran MiXCR on the reads. The table lists 80,000 to 95,000 distinct CDR3 sequences, 9.4% of them singletons. The source material was PBMCs, sampled before treatment. Source of these receptors: a male donor with prostate cancer. Each CDR3 is given with its conserved first and last residue. Fields, in order: D gene, J gene, clone size, CDR3 length, V gene, CDR3 DNA, CDR3 protein. A D gene is named only where the DNA matches it firmly. Clone size is given for some rows only: seen once, a few or many times, or a class if the clone is expanded.

TRBD1 | TRBJ2-4 | few | 14 | TRBV6-2/TRBV6-3 | TGTGCCAGCAGTCTTGGACAGGGAAGTGACATTCAGTACTTC | CASSLGQGSDIQYF
TRBD1 | TRBJ2-7 | many | 14 | TRBV30 | TGTGCCTGGAGTGTAATGACAGGGTCCTACGAGCAGTACTTC | CAWSVMTGSYEQYF
NA | TRBJ2-7 | many | 15 | TRBV6-1 | TGTGCCAGCAGTGACGACGGGAAAAGCTCCTACGAGCAGTACTTC | CASSDDGKSSYEQYF
NA | TRBJ1-2 | many | 14 | TRBV28 | TGTGCCAGCAGCTCCCACAGCGGGGGCTATGGCTACACCTTC | CASSSHSGGYGYTF
NA | TRBJ2-1 | once | 17 | TRBV24-1 | TGTGCCACCAGTGACTCTGCGGACGGCCGTTACAATGAGCAGCAGTTCTTC | CATSDSADGRYNEQQFF
TRBD1 | TRBJ2-5 | many | 14 | TRBV5-8 | TGTGCCAGCAGCTTGCCAGGGGGTCAAGAGACCCAGTACTTC | CASSLPGGQETQYF
NA | TRBJ1-5 | many | 14 | TRBV6-1 | TGTGCCAGCAAGACTACAGGGTGGAATCAGCCCCAGCATTTT | CASKTTGWNQPQHF
NA | TRBJ2-3 | many | 12 | TRBV6-5 | TGTGCCAGCAGTTCCCGGGTCAATACGCAGTATTTT | CASSSRVNTQYF
TRBD2 | TRBJ2-7 | many | 14 | TRBV9 | TGTGCCAGCAGCCAAACGGGGGGATACTACGAGCAGTACTTC | CASSQTGGYYEQYF
TRBD1 | TRBJ1-1 | many | 18 | TRBV19 | TGTGCCAGTAGTGTAAGGACAGGGGGCGCGTTCCCGAACACTGAAGCTTTCTTT | CASSVRTGGAFPNTEAFF
NA | TRBJ1-1 | many | 14 | TRBV28 | TGTGCCAGCAGTGATGCACGAATGAACACTGAAGCTTTCTTT | CASSDARMNTEAFF
NA | TRBJ2-7 | many | 12 | TRBV5-1 | TGTGCCAGCAGCGCCGGCGACGGGGGCGGGAACTTC | CASSAGDGGGNF
NA | TRBJ2-1 | many | 15 | TRBV7-9 | TGTGCCAGCAGACCGGGTAGACAGCCCCTGGGGGAGCAGTTCTTC | CASRPGRQPLGEQFF
NA | TRBJ2-7 | many | 13 | TRBV28 | TGTGCCAGCAACAAGCGGGTCTCCTACGAGCAGTACTTC | CASNKRVSYEQYF
NA | TRBJ1-5 | many | 15 | TRBV28 | TGTGCCAGCAGTCCACCCGGGGTTCTCGTTCAGCCCCAGCATTTT | CASSPPGVLVQPQHF
NA | TRBJ2-2 | many | 13 | TRBV7-2 | TGTGCCAGCAGCTTAGCGAGGGAAGGGGAGCTGTTTTTT | CASSLAREGELFF
NA | TRBJ2-7 | many | 12 | TRBV6-2/TRBV6-3 | TGTGCCAGCAGTAACGAGGGAATCCTCCAGTACTTC | CASSNEGILQYF
NA | TRBJ1-6 | many | 16 | TRBV6-5 | TGTGCCAGCAGTTACAGCTCCCTTGCAGGGGACTCACCCCTCCACTTT | CASSYSSLAGDSPLHF
NA | TRBJ2-1 | NA | 15 | TRBV20-1 | TGCAGTGCTAGATTCGGACCGGGACTCAGTGGTGAGCAGTTCTTC | CSARFGPGLSGEQFF
NA | TRBJ2-7 | many | 15 | TRBV6-5 | TGTGCCAGCAGTTACGTTAGTCGCGGGTTGGGGGAGCAGTACTTC | CASSYVSRGLGEQYF
NA | TRBJ2-3 | many | 14 | TRBV20-1 | TGCAGTGCTGACTCCACGGGGAGCACAGATACGCAGTATTTT | CSADSTGSTDTQYF
NA | TRBJ2-5 | many | 10 | TRBV6-2/TRBV6-3 | TGTGCCAGCAGGGAAGAGACCCAGTACTTC | CASREETQYF
TRBD2 | TRBJ2-3 | many | 15 | TRBV28 | TGTGCCAGCACCTTGGGTCTAGCGGCTATAGATACGCAGTATTTT | CASTLGLAAIDTQYF
TRBD1 | TRBJ2-5 | many | 14 | TRBV2 | TGTGCCACCTCCGGGACAGGGGGCGTCGAGACCCAGTACTTC | CATSGTGGVETQYF
NA | TRBJ2-7 | NA | 15 | TRBV28 | TGTGCCAGCAGTTTGAGGCTACCCCCTTATCGCGAGCAGTACTTC | CASSLRLPPYREQYF
TRBD2 | TRBJ2-7 | NA | 13 | TRBV20-1 | TGCAGTGCTAGTCTTCAGGGAGGGTACGAGCAGTACTTC | CSASLQGGYEQYF